This TCR beta chain was found in a study of human T cells and chemical hapten exposure. Study context: During the approximately 24-week study period, patients had diphenylcyclopropenone applied to the scalp every week.

Germline-derived CDR1 and CDR2 are SEHNR and FQNEAQ (reference sequence). This CDR3 contains 15 residues. Trimming left V 2 bases short and J 11 bases short, with 20 bases between. Time point: patch test 1, 2 weeks after DPC sensitization. Treatment indicated: therapeutic diphenylcyclopropenone sensitization with weekly scalp DPC. This clonotype was observed a handful of times. TCRdb analysed the RACE reads with MiXCR anew, one entry per CDR3 protein. Among 180,000 or so distinct CDR3 sequences listed, 14% were seen once. Sequences were derived from whole blood, sampled in connection with sensitization to the hapten diphenylcyclopropenone (DPC). The sequence came from a woman in her 30s with alopecia areata. Some clones in this sample may be carry-over from other donors' samples. The genes are TRBV7-9 and TRBJ2-3, with TRBD1 as a possible D gene (6 bases). CDR3: CASSLNGTPVTRQYF. The CDR3 coding sequence is TGTGCCAGCAGCTTAAACGGGACACCAGTCACCAGGCAGTATTTT. The whole variable domain, remainder taken from reference TRBV7-9 and TRBJ2-3, is DTGVSQNPRHKITKRGQNVTFRCDPISEHNRLYWYRQTLGQGPEFLTYFQNEAQLEKSRLLSDRFSAERPKGSFSTLEIQRTEQGDSAMYLCASSLNGTPVTRQYFGPGTRLTVL.